This TCR beta chain originates from a study of cytomegalovirus exposure and HLA in healthy donors. About the research overall: Falling in the Caucasian-associated ancestry cluster were 80% to 90% of some 400 genotyped donors. Findings of the study overall: Cytomegalovirus-associated TCR beta chains were listed, numbering more than 150. V- and J-gene trimming of TCR beta was linked (in a later analysis) to a missense DCLRE1C variant. Analysis was performed later, and it showed HLA-associated TCR beta chains to be more clonally expanded than equally common others.

With respect to this clone: Its antigen remains unidentified.

CDR1 is LNHDA and CDR2 is SQIVND in the germline V gene (reference sequence). Trimming took 2 bases from V and 6 from J, leaving 8 bases between them. This CDR3 contains 12 residues. It was with 60 Vbeta and 13 Jbeta primers that the PCR ran. The table came from immunoSEQ multiplex PCR; TCRdb's copy has only in-frame clones and leaves some out. This table holds 65,000 to 90,000 clones, approximately 79% found once. The material sequenced was PBMCs. The rearrangement joins TRBV19 to TRBJ2-7; D is ambiguous. The origin of this receptor is a man aged 30 to 39 in good health and CMV-seronegative. The CDR3 is CASSITESEQYF. CDR3 nucleotide sequence: TGTGCCAGTAGTATAACCGAGAGCGAGCAGTACTTC.